The 20 T cell receptor beta chains reported below all come from one sample, sequenced in a study of cytomegalovirus exposure and HLA in healthy donors. The PCR made use of 60 Vbeta and 13 Jbeta primers. TCRdb's copy holds only in-frame clones and misses some; the assay was immunoSEQ multiplex PCR. Of around 91,000 clones listed, around 59% are singletons. The sample taken for sequencing was PBMCs. All receptors come from a human donor in good health.

The V and J genes are TRBV6-4 and TRBJ1-3, with TRBD1 matching 7 bases. CDR3 length equals 12 residues. Looked up from germline, CDR1 is MRHNA and CDR2 is SNTAGT. CDR3 sequence reads: CDQQGNGNTIYF. In DNA form, the CDR3 reads TGTGACCAACAGGGGAATGGAAACACCATATATTTT.

The V gene is TRBV5-4, the J gene TRBJ2-3; perhaps TRBD1 as D (6 bases). This CDR3 is 14 amino acids long. Trimming removed 4 bases at V and 4 bases at J, with 13 bases between. Germline loops: CDR1 SGHNT, CDR2 YYREEE (reference sequence). The CDR3 sequence: CASSPGESSDTQYF. CDR3 sequence (DNA): TGTGCCAGCAGCCCAGGGGAAAGTTCAGATACGCAGTATTTT.

The chain uses TRBV6-5 and TRBJ1-1, with D hard to call. With 5 bases removed from V and 1 base from J, the gap between germline ends came to 11 bases. The CDR3 runs 14 residues. CDR1 and CDR2 from the germline V gene are MNHEY and SVGAGI. CDR3 amino acids: CASSPQARNTEAFF. The CDR3, as DNA: TGTGCCAGCAGTCCCCAGGCAAGGAACACTGAAGCTTTCTTT.

This clone has only a few counts. The chain links TRBV9 to TRBJ2-3; tentatively, D is TRBD2 (6 bases). V was cut by 6 bases and J by 4 bases, with 21 bases left in between. The CDR3 totals 16 residues. CDR1 is SGDLS and CDR2 is YYNGEE in the germline V gene. The CDR3 region is CASNQSPGLISDTQYF. The CDR3 bases are TGTGCCAGCAACCAGTCCCCGGGACTCATCTCAGATACGCAGTATTTT.

The rearrangement joins TRBV4-1 to TRBJ2-3, with D unresolved. This CDR3 has 12 residues. The germline gives CDR1 MGHRA, CDR2 YSYEKL. The V end was cut by 0 bases, the J end by 9 bases, with 7 bases between. In DNA form, the CDR3 reads TGCGCCAGCAGCCAAGATTTCTCGACGCAGTATTTT. Protein product: CASSQDFSTQYF.

The chain links TRBV27 to TRBJ2-7, with unresolved D. CDR1 MNHEY and CDR2 SMNVEV come from the germline V gene (reference sequence). The CDR3 is 16 residues long. V lost 5 bases and J 0 bases, leaving 17 bases between the germline ends. The CDR3 bases are TGTGCCAGCAGTCTCTTCCCCAGGCCCACCTCCTACGAGCAGTACTTC. This sequence encodes CASSLFPRPTSYEQYF.

This sequence joins TRBV7-3 and TRBJ2-3; D is possibly TRBD2 (5 bases). The CDR3 has 17 residues. Looked up from germline, CDR1 is SGHTA and CDR2 is FQGTGA. Trimming left V 2 bases short and J 1 base short, with 16 bases between. CDR3 protein: CASSLGIRTWGTDTQYF. CDR3 coding DNA: TGTGCCAGCAGCTTAGGGATCCGGACTTGGGGCACAGATACGCAGTATTTT.

The chain joins TRBV6-5 to TRBJ2-7; tentatively, D is TRBD1 (5 bases). V dropped 0 bases and J dropped 1 base, with 7 bases sitting between them. Germline V gene sequence: CDR1 MNHEY, CDR2 SVGAGI. The CDR3 has 14 residues. The CDR3 loop is CASSYSRQSYEQYF. CDR3 in DNA: TGTGCCAGCAGTTACTCGAGACAGTCCTACGAGCAGTACTTC.

This clone has just one count. CDR3 sequence (DNA): TGTGCCAGCAGCTTGGATCTAAACTCTGGAAACACCATATATTTT. Its translation: CASSLDLNSGNTIYF. The chain uses TRBV5-4 and TRBJ1-3; no firm D call. The CDR3 contains 15 residues. Germline V lookup: CDR1 SGHNT, CDR2 YYREEE (reference sequence). V lost 0 bases and J 0 bases, leaving 7 bases between the germline ends. Looking up the rest from reference TRBV5-4 and TRBJ1-3 gives the full variable domain: ETGVTQSPTHLIKTRGQQVTLRCSSQSGHNTVSWYQQALGQGPQFIFQYYREEENGRGNFPPRFSGLQFPNYSSELNVNALELDDSALYLCASSLDLNSGNTIYFGEGSWLTVV.

The gene calls are TRBV2 and TRBJ2-5; TRBD2 matches 8 bases. The length of the CDR3 is 16 residues. CDR1 and CDR2 (germline): SNHLY, FYNNEI. Trimming at V came to 7 bases and at J to 7 bases, leaving 17 bases not matched to a gene. Here the CDR3 DNA reads TGTGCCAGCATCGCTGACGGGGGGGTCACACAGGGGACCCAGTACTTC. Translating gives CASIADGGVTQGTQYF.

The J gene is TRBJ1-2, the V gene TRBV4-1, with D hard to call. CDR3 length: 15 residues. CDR1 and CDR2 (germline): MGHRA, YSYEKL. V was shortened by 1 base and J by 2 bases, with 11 bases between the two germline ends. The CDR3 sequence: CASSQVGDKNYGYTF. The CDR3 nucleotides read TGCGCCAGCAGCCAAGTCGGGGATAAGAACTATGGCTACACCTTC.

For this clone: The same CDR3 also results from other DNA sequences found in this sample. V is TRBV19 and J is TRBJ1-1; possible D gene TRBD1, 5 bases. CDR1 and CDR2 from the germline V gene are LNHDA and SQIVND (reference sequence). CDR3 length: 14 residues. Trimming cost V 4 bases and J 0 bases, with 9 bases left between them. The CDR3 nucleotides read TGTGCCAGTAGTAAAGGACAAATGAACACTGAAGCTTTCTTT. Translating it yields CASSKGQMNTEAFF. Together with reference TRBV19 and TRBJ1-1, the CDR3 gives the full variable domain: DGGITQSPKYLFRKEGQNVTLSCEQNLNHDAMYWYRQDPGQGLRLIYYSQIVNDFQKGDIAEGYSVSREKKESFPLTVTSAQKNPTAFYLCASSKGQMNTEAFFGQGTRLTVV.

The chain has TRBV10-3 and TRBJ2-1; TRBD1 aligns across 8 bases. The J segment lost 8 bases and the V segment lost 6 bases, leaving 6 bases of the junction unmatched. CDR3 length equals 13 residues. Per the germline V gene, CDR1 is ENHRY and CDR2 is SYGVKD. This CDR3 reads CAISLDREDEQFF. The DNA for the CDR3 is TGTGCCATCAGCCTGGACAGGGAGGATGAGCAGTTCTTC.

DNA of the CDR3: TGTGCCAGCAGCCCCTTTCAGGGGTACGAGCAGTACTTC. Its protein is CASSPFQGYEQYF. This chain uses TRBV7-6 with TRBJ2-7; D perhaps matches TRBD1 (6 bases). Germline V gives CDR1 SGHVS, CDR2 FNYEAQ. This CDR3 region has 13 residues. The germline V and J ends were trimmed by 5 bases and 4 bases, with 12 bases remaining between them.

This clone occurred once. This chain links TRBV5-1 with TRBJ1-1, with 9 bases lining up with TRBD1. Unmatched junction bases numbered 6, after V lost 2 bases and J lost 4 bases. Germline CDR1 is SGHRS and CDR2 is YFSETQ. The CDR3 consists of 15 residues. CDR3 loop: CASSLQGAWGTEAFF. The CDR3 DNA follows: TGCGCCAGCAGCTTACAGGGGGCGTGGGGCACTGAAGCTTTCTTT.

The chain recombines TRBV18 with TRBJ2-7; 10 bases map to TRBD1. V was pared by 6 bases and J by 3 bases, with 2 bases of the junction left unmatched. This CDR3 spans 13 amino acids. Germline assignment: CDR1 KGHSH and CDR2 LQKENI. As DNA, the CDR3 is TGTGCCAGCTCCCGGGACAGGGGCTACGAGCAGTACTTC. This translates into CASSRDRGYEQYF.

This clone was observed once. The chain carries TRBV6-5 and TRBJ1-6; D may be TRBD1 (6 bases). Trimming took 0 bases from V and 4 from J, leaving 10 bases between them. The CDR3 sequence is 16 residues long. CDR1 and CDR2 from the germline V gene are MNHEY and SVGAGI. CDR3 coding DNA: TGTGCCAGCAGTTACTCGCGGGGGGCGTATAATTCACCCCTCCACTTT. As protein: CASSYSRGAYNSPLHF.

In DNA, the CDR3 is TGTGCCAGCAGCCAGGACAGGGTTGGCGAGCAGTACTTC. This sequence encodes CASSQDRVGEQYF. V gene TRBV7-2 combines with J gene TRBJ2-7; 8 positions agree with TRBD1. Germline V lookup: CDR1 SGHTA, CDR2 FQGNSA. The CDR3 spans 13 residues. The V segment lost 5 bases and the J segment 6 bases; nucleotides outside the gene matches: 6.

The V call is TRBV5-1, the J call TRBJ2-1, with TRBD2 as a possible D gene (5 bases). Germline V lookup: CDR1 SGHRS, CDR2 YFSETQ. The V end was cut by 1 base, the J end by 2 bases, with 7 bases between. CDR3 length: 14 residues. DNA for the CDR3: TGCGCCAGCAGCTTGAGAGGGACCTACAATGAGCAGTTCTTC. As protein: CASSLRGTYNEQFF.

The chain recombines TRBV7-9 with TRBJ2-1; possible D gene TRBD1, 6 bases. CDR3 size: 13 residues. Between the trimmed V and J ends, which lost 2 bases and 6 bases, there was a span of 8 bases. Germline V CDR1 and CDR2: SEHNR, FQNEAQ (reference sequence). CDR3 DNA: TGTGCCAGCAGCTTACTACAGGGCAATGAGCAGTTCTTC. It is translated as CASSLLQGNEQFF.